A single sample gave rise to the 21 T cell receptor beta chains below, sequenced in a study of blood T cell repertoires in COVID-19. Some clones are missing from TCRdb's copy, which holds only in-frame ones; the method was immunoSEQ multiplex PCR. The sample has a few hundred thousand clones, approximately 86% seen once. Specimen: PBMCs or T cells enriched from blood (not recorded which). The receptor source for this set is a woman in her forties or fifties who had recovered from COVID-19.

The CDR3 DNA reads TGCGCCAGCAGCTTGGGCGTAGCGGGAGTCAGCAATGAGCAGTTCTTC. Translated, it gives CASSLGVAGVSNEQFF. The chain couples TRBV5-1 to TRBJ2-1; 9 bases map to TRBD2. V was clipped by 0 bases and J by 6 bases; unmatched bases: 7. This CDR3 contains 16 residues. Germline CDR1 is SGHRS and CDR2 is YFSETQ.

The chain is built from TRBV6-5 and TRBJ2-7; 7 bases fit TRBD2. Trimming at V came to 5 bases and at J to 9 bases, leaving 7 bases not matched to a gene. Per the germline V gene, CDR1 is MNHEY and CDR2 is SVGAGI. CDR3 length: 12 residues. In DNA, the CDR3 is TGTGCCAGCAGTACGGGAGGACGGGGGCAGTACTTC. Amino acids: CASSTGGRGQYF.

CDR3 nucleotides: TGTGCCAGCAGCTCCAGTCGCTCCCTCGGGTCTGAAGAGACCCAGTACTTC. Protein: CASSSSRSLGSEETQYF. The V and J genes are TRBV7-9 and TRBJ2-5; D gene unclear. The germline V gene has CDR1 SEHNR and CDR2 FQNEAQ (reference sequence). The length of the CDR3 is 17 residues. The V and J ends lost 4 bases and 3 bases respectively, with 21 bases between them. The variable domain in full, with the rest retrieved from reference TRBV7-9 and TRBJ2-5, is DTGVSQNPRHKITKRGQNVTFRCDPISEHNRLYWYRQTLGQGPEFLTYFQNEAQLEKSRLLSDRFSAERPKGSFSTLEIQRTEQGDSAMYLCASSSSRSLGSEETQYFGPGTRLLVL.

V is TRBV9 and J is TRBJ2-1; D not certain. Looked up from germline, CDR1 is SGDLS and CDR2 is YYNGEE. V shed 0 bases and J shed 8 bases, with 12 bases lying between them. The CDR3 extends over 14 amino acids. In nucleotides, the CDR3 is TGTGCCAGCAGCGTAGTCCCCTACTCCGATGAGCAGTTCTTC. Translated: CASSVVPYSDEQFF.

The chain carries TRBV2 and TRBJ2-7, with a weak D call TRBD1 (6 bases). Germline CDR1 and CDR2: SNHLY and FYNNEI. The CDR3 is 16 residues long. V was shortened by 2 bases and J by 3 bases, with 17 bases between the two germline ends. The CDR3 is CASSELIVRTDYEQYF. CDR3 nucleotide sequence: TGTGCCAGCAGTGAATTGATAGTCCGGACAGACTACGAGCAGTACTTC.

The V call is TRBV19, the J call TRBJ1-2; 7 nucleotides line up with TRBD1. This CDR3 has 13 amino acids. Germline lookup yields CDR1 LNHDA and CDR2 SQIVND (reference sequence). J lost 4 bases, V lost 4 bases, and 3 bases had no gene match. CDR3 in amino acids: CASSRGTAYGYTF. The CDR3 DNA reads as TGTGCCAGTAGTAGAGGGACAGCCTATGGCTACACCTTC.

This sequence joins TRBV7-6 and TRBJ1-5; TRBD1 aligns across 7 bases. The J segment lost 3 bases and the V segment lost 5 bases, leaving 4 bases of the junction unmatched. Per germline, CDR1 SGHVS and CDR2 FNYEAQ. CDR3 length: 14 amino acids. The CDR3: CASSQTGDNQPQHF. The CDR3 region has the DNA TGTGCCAGCAGCCAAACAGGGGACAATCAGCCCCAGCATTTT.

Written as DNA, the CDR3 is TGTGCCAGCAGTTTGAGTGTCGGGTCCTACAATGAGCAGTTCTTC. As protein: CASSLSVGSYNEQFF. The rearrangement joins TRBV7-2 to TRBJ2-1; D gene ambiguous. The V end was cut by 6 bases, the J end by 1 base, with 13 bases between. From germline, CDR1 is SGHTA and CDR2 FQGNSA. The CDR3 is 15 amino acids. The complete variable domain, with remaining parts taken from reference TRBV7-2 and TRBJ2-1, reads GAGVSQSPSNKVTEKGKDVELRCDPISGHTALYWYRQSLGQGLEFLIYFQGNSAPDKSGLPSDRFSAERTGGSVSTLTIQRTQQEDSAVYLCASSLSVGSYNEQFFGPGTRLTVL.

The chain uses TRBV7-2 and TRBJ2-1, with unresolved D. The CDR3 runs 12 residues. CDR1 and CDR2 from the germline V gene are SGHTA and FQGNSA. V gave up 1 base and J gave up 10 bases, with 8 bases separating them. The CDR3 loop is CASSLGASEQFF. The CDR3, as DNA: TGTGCCAGCAGCTTAGGGGCCTCCGAGCAGTTCTTC.

This chain's CDR3 is CASSGTGRGYTF. The CDR3 bases are TGTGCCAGCAGCGGGACAGGGAGAGGCTACACCTTC. V gene TRBV12-3 or TRBV12-4 combines with J gene TRBJ1-2; 9 bases line up with TRBD1. The CDR3 covers 12 residues. V dropped 6 bases and J dropped 8; count of bases not matched to a gene: 4.

The chain employs TRBV29-1 and TRBJ2-1, with 13 bases matching TRBD2. The V gene's germline CDR1 is SQVTM and CDR2 ANQGSEA. The CDR3 covers 14 residues. V shed 5 bases, J shed 8 bases, and the junction held 6 bases outside the gene matches. CDR3 coding DNA: TGCAGCGTTTGGACTAGCGGGAGAGGAGATGAGCAGTTCTTC. Its translation is CSVWTSGRGDEQFF.

This clone occurred a few times. This chain joins TRBV2 and TRBJ1-2, with D possibly being TRBD1 (5 bases). In germline, CDR1 is SNHLY, CDR2 FYNNEI. V lost 6 bases and J lost 1, with 15 bases in between. The CDR3 runs to 15 residues. CDR3 in amino acids: CASRQAGVLNYGYTF. The CDR3 DNA is TGTGCCAGCAGACAGGCAGGCGTTCTTAACTATGGCTACACCTTC.

The rearrangement links TRBV18 to TRBJ2-5; 9 bases are shared with TRBD2. The V gene's germline CDR1 is KGHSH and CDR2 LQKENI. CDR3 length: 14 amino acids. The junction had 5 bases not matched to a gene; V was cut back by 4 bases and J by 5 bases. CDR3 in DNA: TGTGCCAGCTCACTAGCGGGAGACGATGAGACCCAGTACTTC. Amino acid sequence: CASSLAGDDETQYF. Full variable domain (outside the CDR3, taken from reference TRBV18 and TRBJ2-5): NAGVMQNPRHLVRRRGQEARLRCSPMKGHSHVYWYRQLPEEGLKFMVYLQKENIIDESGMPKERFSAEFPKEGPSILRIQQVVRGDSAAYFCASSLAGDDETQYFGPGTRLLVL.

The CDR3 protein is CASSEIYGGKLFF. CDR3 nucleotide sequence: TGTGCCAGCAGTGAAATCTACGGGGGAAAACTGTTTTTT. The J gene is TRBJ1-4, the V gene TRBV2; maybe TRBD1 (5 bases). This CDR3 is built from 13 residues. Trimming stripped 2 bases from V and 10 bases from J, with 11 bases between. Germline V gene data show CDR1 as SNHLY and CDR2 as FYNNEI.

The rearrangement joins TRBV9 to TRBJ2-1; 8 nucleotides line up with TRBD2. Per germline, CDR1 SGDLS and CDR2 YYNGEE. This CDR3 is 18 amino acids long. The trim removed 3 bases at V and 2 bases at J, leaving 13 bases unmatched. The CDR3, as DNA: TGTGCCAGCAGCGCCGCCCGAGGGACTAGGGGTACCTACAATGAGCAGTTCTTC. Translation gives CASSAARGTRGTYNEQFF.

The chain joins TRBV6-6 to TRBJ2-7, with D possibly matching TRBD1 (5 bases). Germline loops: CDR1 MNHNY, CDR2 SVGAGI (reference sequence). The CDR3 is made up of 14 amino acids. The ends were cut back, 6 bases at V and 1 base at J, with 13 bases in the middle. The CDR3 loop is CASSFKRGSYEQYF. In nucleotides, the CDR3 is TGTGCCAGCAGCTTCAAAAGGGGTTCCTACGAGCAGTACTTC.

Remarks on this clone: Within the sample, other DNA sequences also encode this same CDR3. The chain links TRBV5-1 to TRBJ1-3; D perhaps matches TRBD1 (6 bases). The CDR3 sequence is 14 residues long. Germline V gives CDR1 SGHRS, CDR2 YFSETQ. V was shortened by 4 bases and J by 2 bases, with 10 bases between the two germline ends. The CDR3 bases are TGCGCCAGCAGCCTCACAGGGACTGGAAACACCATATATTTT. Its translation is CASSLTGTGNTIYF.

The chain employs TRBV13 and TRBJ2-3, with 9 nucleotides matching TRBD2. The trim removed 5 bases at V and 2 bases at J, leaving 20 bases unmatched. This CDR3 has 20 amino acids. Per germline, CDR1 PRHDT and CDR2 FYEKMQ (reference sequence). The CDR3 is CASSLPFRKREDPLTDTQYF. CDR3 nucleotides: TGTGCCAGCAGCCTCCCCTTCCGCAAGCGGGAGGACCCACTCACAGATACGCAGTATTTT.

CDR3 amino acids: CASSGQARTDTQYF. The CDR3 region has the DNA TGTGCCAGCTCAGGGCAGGCACGCACAGATACGCAGTATTTT. This chain joins TRBV18 and TRBJ2-3; no clear D gene. Germline CDR1 reads KGHSH; CDR2 reads LQKENI. With 5 bases removed from V and 1 base from J, the gap between germline ends came to 10 bases. The CDR3 contains 14 residues.

The chain has TRBV30 and TRBJ2-5, with D possibly being TRBD1 (6 bases). The CDR3 has 13 amino acids. The V end was cut by 2 bases, the J end by 5 bases, with 12 bases between. Germline lookup yields CDR1 GTSNPN and CDR2 SVGIG (reference sequence). The CDR3 DNA reads as TGTGCCTGGAGTACAGGGAGACCGGAGACCCAGTACTTC. Amino acids: CAWSTGRPETQYF. The full variable domain, in which reference TRBV30 and TRBJ2-5 provide the parts outside the CDR3, is SQTIHQWPATLVQPVGSPLSLECTVEGTSNPNLYWYRQAAGRGLQLLFYSVGIGQISSEVPQNLSASRPQDRQFILSSKKLLLSDSGFYLCAWSTGRPETQYFGPGTRLLVL.

The rearrangement joins TRBV5-1 to TRBJ2-5; D ambiguous. Per the germline V gene, CDR1 is SGHRS and CDR2 is YFSETQ. The CDR3 extends over 14 amino acids. V was clipped by 2 bases and J by 5 bases, with 13 bases between them. CDR3 nucleotide sequence: TGCGCCAGCAGCTTAAGTGGGCCACCCGAGACCCAGTACTTC. Amino acids: CASSLSGPPETQYF. Supplemented by reference TRBV5-1 and TRBJ2-5, the full variable domain reads KAGVTQTPRYLIKTRGQQVTLSCSPISGHRSVSWYQQTPGQGLQFLFEYFSETQRNKGNFPGRFSGRQFSNSRSEMNVSTLELGDSALYLCASSLSGPPETQYFGPGTRLLVL.